This paragraph reports one TCR beta chain. As yet, its antigen is unknown. The entry originates in a study of cytomegalovirus exposure and HLA in healthy donors. The CDR3 has 14 amino acids. Germline V gene data show CDR1 as MGHRA and CDR2 as YSYEKL. Between the trimmed V and J ends, which lost 2 bases and 6 bases, there was a span of 13 bases. This table comes from immunoSEQ multiplex PCR, and its TCRdb copy is limited to in-frame clones, with some not included. The sample contains about 130,000 clones, roughly 86% of which appear only once. Study-wide points: Through in vitro validation, three CMV-associated chains were shown to be specific for CMV antigens. Among TCR beta chains, those listed as cytomegalovirus-associated numbered roughly 150.

This receptor was obtained from a young man in good health and CMV-seronegative. Sequenced: PBMCs. V is TRBV4-1 and J is TRBJ1-2; perhaps TRBD1 as D (5 bases). The CDR3 protein is CASSQLLWGDGYTF. The DNA of the CDR3 is TGCGCCAGCAGCCAACTTTTGTGGGGCGATGGCTACACCTTC.